These 16 T cell receptor beta chains were all obtained from the same sample, sequenced in a study of cytomegalovirus exposure and HLA in healthy donors. A multiplex PCR was run with 60 Vbeta primers and 13 Jbeta primers. Here immunoSEQ multiplex PCR was the method, and the copy in TCRdb shows in-frame clones only, minus some. This sample carries approximately 170,000 clones, 65% to 80% of them seen once, and the ten largest clones take 4.5% to 5%. The sample comprised PBMCs. These receptors originate from a man aged 18 to 35 in good health and CMV-seropositive.

The gene calls are TRBV18 and TRBJ1-1; D uncertain. Trimming shortened V by 1 base and J by 3 bases, and 6 bases separated the two germline ends. This CDR3 spans 13 amino acids. The germline CDR1 and CDR2 sequences are KGHSH and LQKENI. Here the CDR3 reads CASSPRVDTEAFF. The CDR3 DNA sequence: TGTGCCAGCTCACCACGAGTGGACACTGAAGCTTTCTTT. Full variable domain (rest looked up from reference TRBV18 and TRBJ1-1): NAGVMQNPRHLVRRRGQEARLRCSPMKGHSHVYWYRQLPEEGLKFMVYLQKENIIDESGMPKERFSAEFPKEGPSILRIQQVVRGDSAAYFCASSPRVDTEAFFGQGTRLTVV.

The chain uses TRBV12-5 and TRBJ1-1; D is unclear. This CDR3 is built from 20 residues. V lost 0 bases and J lost 0, with 23 bases in between. Germline V CDR1 and CDR2: LGHNT, FRNRAP. The CDR3 loop reads CASGLVQKGGEPFMNTEAFF. The CDR3 DNA sequence: TGTGCTAGTGGTTTGGTACAGAAGGGAGGCGAGCCATTCATGAACACTGAAGCTTTCTTT. The variable domain in full, with the rest retrieved from reference TRBV12-5 and TRBJ1-1, is DARVTQTPRHKVTEMGQEVTMRCQPILGHNTVFWYRQTMMQGLELLAYFRNRAPLDDSGMPKDRFSAEMPDATLATLKIQPSEPRDSAVYFCASGLVQKGGEPFMNTEAFFGQGTRLTVV.

This clone came up a few times. The chain has TRBV2 and TRBJ1-1; D unclear. The CDR3 is 15 amino acids. CDR1 is SNHLY, CDR2 FYNNEI, per germline. V was trimmed by 1 base and J by 3 bases, leaving 12 bases between them. CDR3 amino acids: CASSEVPGGYTEAFF. In nucleotides, the CDR3 is TGTGCCAGCAGTGAAGTACCCGGCGGATACACTGAAGCTTTCTTT. The variable domain in full, completed from reference TRBV2 and TRBJ1-1, reads EPEVTQTPSHQVTQMGQEVILRCVPISNHLYFYWYRQILGQKVEFLVSFYNNEISEKSEIFDDQFSVERPDGSNFTLKIRSTKLEDSAMYFCASSEVPGGYTEAFFGQGTRLTVV.

The J gene is TRBJ1-2, the V gene TRBV25-1; TRBD1 matches at 8 bases. Germline V lookup: CDR1 MGHDK, CDR2 SYGVNS. The CDR3 has 14 residues. Trimming cost V 5 bases and J 4 bases; bases outside gene matches: 6. This CDR3 is CASSPPGQVYGYTF. CDR3 DNA sequence: TGTGCCAGCAGTCCACCGGGACAGGTCTATGGCTACACCTTC.

The chain links TRBV15 to TRBJ2-3; D may be TRBD1 (6 bases). The CDR3 totals 15 residues. Germline values: CDR1 LNHNV, CDR2 YYDKDF (reference sequence). Trimming removed 1 base at V and 4 bases at J, with 12 bases between. The CDR3 is CATSRGSRGPDTQYF. The CDR3 region has the DNA TGTGCCACCAGCAGAGGGAGCAGGGGACCAGATACGCAGTATTTT.

This chain uses TRBV5-5 with TRBJ1-4; D remains ambiguous. CDR1 and CDR2 from the germline V gene are SGHKS and YYEKEE (reference sequence). This CDR3 has 13 residues. V dropped 0 bases and J dropped 6 bases, with 6 bases sitting between them. CDR3 loop: CASSLDFDEKLFF. As DNA, the CDR3 is TGTGCCAGCAGCTTGGACTTCGATGAAAAACTGTTTTTT.

The chain joins TRBV7-9 to TRBJ2-3; 14 bases align to TRBD2. Per germline, CDR1 SEHNR and CDR2 FQNEAQ (reference sequence). CDR3 length equals 19 residues. The V segment lost 4 bases and the J segment 2 bases; nucleotides outside the gene matches: 11. CDR3 protein: CASSSTLGLAGVFTDTQYF. CDR3 sequence (DNA): TGTGCCAGCAGCTCAACCCTGGGACTAGCGGGGGTGTTCACAGATACGCAGTATTTT.

This clone was seen a handful of times. CDR3 region: CASTRFGVNTEAFF. CDR3 nucleotide sequence: TGTGCCAGCACCCGATTCGGGGTAAACACTGAAGCTTTCTTT. This chain connects TRBV11-2 to TRBJ1-1, with unresolved D. The CDR3 is made up of 14 amino acids. V shed 7 bases and J shed 2 bases, with 14 bases lying between them. In germline, CDR1 is SGHAT, CDR2 FQNNGV.

J is TRBJ2-6 and V is TRBV19; weak D call: TRBD2 (5 bases). Germline assignment: CDR1 LNHDA and CDR2 SQIVND (reference sequence). Deletions cut 7 bases from V and 2 bases from J, with 24 bases between. The CDR3 runs 19 residues. CDR3 protein: CASIRKGASFSTGANVLTF. The CDR3 bases are TGTGCCAGTATTAGAAAGGGAGCTAGCTTCTCCACTGGGGCCAACGTCCTGACTTTC.

This clone appeared once. The chain employs TRBV19 and TRBJ2-1; the D gene is possibly TRBD1 (6 bases). Germline CDR1 and CDR2: LNHDA and SQIVND (reference sequence). Between the trimmed V and J ends, which lost 1 base and 5 bases, there was a span of 15 bases. This CDR3 is 16 amino acids long. In nucleotides, the CDR3 is TGTGCCAGTAGTATAGGCAGGGGCCGGGCCGACAATGAGCAGTTCTTC. The encoded protein is CASSIGRGRADNEQFF.

A few counts support this clone. The J gene is TRBJ1-1, the V gene TRBV13; D unclear. The CDR3 has 12 amino acids. V dropped 8 bases and J dropped 2 bases, with 9 bases sitting between them. Germline V gene data show CDR1 as PRHDT and CDR2 as FYEKMQ (reference sequence). The CDR3 loop is CASERANTEAFF. The DNA of the CDR3 is TGTGCCAGCGAGCGGGCTAACACTGAAGCTTTCTTT.

The rearrangement uses TRBV6-5 and TRBJ2-2; possibly TRBD1 for D (6 bases). Germline V gene data show CDR1 as MNHEY and CDR2 as SVGAGI. With 7 bases removed from V and 4 bases from J, the gap between germline ends came to 16 bases. The CDR3 is made up of 15 amino acids. CDR3 sequence: CASTSVQGSTGELFF. The CDR3 bases are TGTGCCAGCACTTCCGTACAGGGAAGCACCGGGGAGCTGTTTTTT.

Comment on this clone: A read error may produce the germline difference seen at one junction end. The genes are TRBV7-9 and TRBJ1-1; 7 bases agree with TRBD1. The CDR3 length is 11 residues. The V gene's germline CDR1 is SEHNR and CDR2 FQNEAQ (reference sequence). The CDR3 DNA sequence: TGTGCCAGCAGCCGTCCCGGGACAGTCCTCTTT. Protein sequence: CASSRPGTVLF.

The chain combines TRBV5-1 with TRBJ1-1, with TRBD1 matching 7 bases. Looked up from germline, CDR1 is SGHRS and CDR2 is YFSETQ. The J segment lost 3 bases and the V segment lost 4 bases, leaving 21 bases of the junction unmatched. The CDR3 sequence is 19 residues long. This chain's CDR3 is CASSQRRMTGPNIDTEAFF. In nucleotides, the CDR3 is TGCGCCAGCAGCCAAAGAAGGATGACAGGGCCCAATATTGACACTGAAGCTTTCTTT.

J is TRBJ1-2 and V is TRBV6-1, with D uncertain. CDR1 is MNHNS and CDR2 is SASEGT in the germline V gene. The V end lost 8 bases, the J end lost 2 bases, and 15 bases lay between the germline ends. This CDR3 spans 14 amino acids. CDR3 loop: CASVPRAVNYGYTF. DNA of the CDR3: TGTGCCAGCGTCCCGCGGGCGGTGAACTATGGCTACACCTTC.

This clone came up once. V gene TRBV30 combines with J gene TRBJ2-1; perhaps TRBD2 as D (6 bases). V dropped 0 bases and J dropped 5 bases, with 17 bases sitting between them. CDR3 length: 16 amino acids. Looked up from germline, CDR1 is GTSNPN and CDR2 is SVGIG (reference sequence). The CDR3 region is CAWSVIRQSGDNEQFF. The CDR3, as DNA: TGTGCCTGGAGTGTAATACGCCAGTCGGGGGACAATGAGCAGTTCTTC.